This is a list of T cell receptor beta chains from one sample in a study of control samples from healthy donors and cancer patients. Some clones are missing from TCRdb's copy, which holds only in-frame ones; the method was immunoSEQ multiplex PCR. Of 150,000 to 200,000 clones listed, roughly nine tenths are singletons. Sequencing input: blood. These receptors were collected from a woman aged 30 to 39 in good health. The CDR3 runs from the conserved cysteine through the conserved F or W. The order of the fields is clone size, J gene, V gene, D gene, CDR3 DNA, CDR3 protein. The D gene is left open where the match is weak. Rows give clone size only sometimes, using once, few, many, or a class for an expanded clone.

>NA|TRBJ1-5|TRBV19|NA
TGTGCCAGTAGTATAGTTGGGATTAGCAATCAGCCCCAGCATTTT
CASSIVGISNQPQHF
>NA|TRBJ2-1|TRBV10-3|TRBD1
TGTGCCATCAGTGCGGGGACAGGGGGAGGCAATGAGCAGTTCTTC
CAISAGTGGGNEQFF
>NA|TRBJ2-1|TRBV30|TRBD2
TGTGCCTGGAGTAGACTAGCGGGAGCCGCGTCCTACAATGAGCAGTTCTTC
CAWSRLAGAASYNEQFF
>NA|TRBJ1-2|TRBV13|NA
TGTGCCAGCAGCTTAGGCCTCGCAGGGGCGAACTATGGCTACACCTTC
CASSLGLAGANYGYTF
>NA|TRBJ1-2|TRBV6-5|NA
TGTGCCAGCAGTTACGAAGGAAACTATGGCTACACCTTC
CASSYEGNYGYTF
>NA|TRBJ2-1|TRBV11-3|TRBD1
TGTGCCAGCAGCTTAGATCACAGGGGGCCCTGCTACAATGAGCAGTTCTTC
CASSLDHRGPCYNEQFF
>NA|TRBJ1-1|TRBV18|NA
TGTGCCAGCTCACCAGTGCGGGACACTGAAGCTTTCTTT
CASSPVRDTEAFF
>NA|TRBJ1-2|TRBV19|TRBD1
TGTGCCAGTAGTGAGACAGGGGGCTATGGCTACACCTTC
CASSETGGYGYTF
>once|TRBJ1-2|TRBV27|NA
TGTGCCAGCAGTCCGACAGGAAACTATGGCTACACCTTC
CASSPTGNYGYTF
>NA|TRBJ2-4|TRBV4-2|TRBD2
TGTGCCAGCAGCCAAGATATAGCGGGCAAAAACATTCAGTACTTC
CASSQDIAGKNIQYF
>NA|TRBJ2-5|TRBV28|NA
TGTGCCAGCAAGGGGGGAGGCGGGGAGACCCAGTACTTC
CASKGGGGETQYF
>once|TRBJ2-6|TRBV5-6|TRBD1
TGTGCCAGCAGCTTGGGGACAGGGCTAAGATCTGGGGCCAACGTCCTGACTTTC
CASSLGTGLRSGANVLTF
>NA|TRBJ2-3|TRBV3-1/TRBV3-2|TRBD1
TGTGCCAGCAGCGCTCGGGACAGGGGGCATGAAGATACGCAGTATTTT
CASSARDRGHEDTQYF
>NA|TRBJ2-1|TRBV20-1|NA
TGCAGTGCTAGTGCCCTAGCGAGCTCCTACAATGAGCAGTTCTTC
CSASALASSYNEQFF
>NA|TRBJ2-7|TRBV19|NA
TGTGCCAGTAGTATGGACGGAATCTACGAGCAGTACTTC
CASSMDGIYEQYF
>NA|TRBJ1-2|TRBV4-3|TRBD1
TGCGCCAGCCCGACAGGGCCGGTAGACTATGGCTACACCTTC
CASPTGPVDYGYTF
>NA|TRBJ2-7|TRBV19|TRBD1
TGTGCCAGTAGTATAACAGGGGATAAAGAGCAGTACTTC
CASSITGDKEQYF
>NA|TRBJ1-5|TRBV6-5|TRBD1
TGTGCCAGCAGTTACTCCCAGGGGGGAGGCAATCAGCCCCAGCATTTT
CASSYSQGGGNQPQHF
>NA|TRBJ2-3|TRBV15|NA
TGTGCCACCAGCAGAGAGGGGACTAGCACAGATACGCAGTATTTT
CATSREGTSTDTQYF
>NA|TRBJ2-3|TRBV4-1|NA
TGCGCCAGCAGCCAAGGAGGCCTTAGCACAGATACGCAGTATTTT
CASSQGGLSTDTQYF
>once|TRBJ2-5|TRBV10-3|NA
TGTGCCATCAGTGAGCAGGTGGGAGAGACCCAGTACTTC
CAISEQVGETQYF
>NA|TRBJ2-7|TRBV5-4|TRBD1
TGTGCCAGCAGCCCGGACAGGGGCGAGCAGTACTTC
CASSPDRGEQYF
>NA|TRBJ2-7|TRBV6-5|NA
TGTGCCAGCAGTTACGGACAATCCTACGAGCAGTACTTC
CASSYGQSYEQYF
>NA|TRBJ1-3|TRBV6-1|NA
TGTGCCAGCAGTGAGGGGGGGATCTCTGGAAACACCATATATTTT
CASSEGGISGNTIYF
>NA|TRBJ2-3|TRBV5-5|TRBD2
TGTGCCAGCAGCTTGGCGGGAGGCTCAGATACGCAGTATTTT
CASSLAGGSDTQYF
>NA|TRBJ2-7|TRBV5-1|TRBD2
TGCGCCAGCAGCTGGACTAGCGGGACCTACGAGCAGTACTTC
CASSWTSGTYEQYF
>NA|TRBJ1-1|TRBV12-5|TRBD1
TGTGCTAGTAATACGGGGACAGGGAACACTGAAGCTTTCTTT
CASNTGTGNTEAFF
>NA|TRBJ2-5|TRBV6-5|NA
TGTGCCAGCAGTTACGGTCAGGGGTCGGATCAAGAGACCCAGTACTTC
CASSYGQGSDQETQYF
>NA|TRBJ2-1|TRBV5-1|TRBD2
TGCGCCAGCAGCTGGAGCGGGGGAGGGGATGAGCAGTTCTTC
CASSWSGGGDEQFF
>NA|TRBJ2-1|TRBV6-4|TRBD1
TGTGCCAGCAGTACCGGGACAGGGGCCTACAATGAGCAGTTCTTC
CASSTGTGAYNEQFF
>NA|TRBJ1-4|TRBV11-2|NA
TGTGCCAGCAGCTTGCAGTATGAAAAACTGTTTTTT
CASSLQYEKLFF
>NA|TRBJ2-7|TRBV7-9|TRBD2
TGTGCCAGCAGCTTAGGCGGTAGCGGGGTTTACGAGCAGTACTTC
CASSLGGSGVYEQYF
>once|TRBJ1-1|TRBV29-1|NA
TGCAGCGTGAGGAACATGAACACTGAAGCTTTCTTT
CSVRNMNTEAFF
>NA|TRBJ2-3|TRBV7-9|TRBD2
TGTGCCAGCAGCTCCATTAGCGGGGGCAACACAGATACGCAGTATTTT
CASSSISGGNTDTQYF
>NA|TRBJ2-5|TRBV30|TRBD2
TGTGCCTGGAACGGGAGGGTACAAGAGACCCAGTACTTC
CAWNGRVQETQYF
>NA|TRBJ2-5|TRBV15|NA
TGTGCCACCAGCAGAGGAACTAGGGGGGAGACCCAGTACTTC
CATSRGTRGETQYF
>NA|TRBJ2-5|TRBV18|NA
TGTGCCAGCACGAGGCAAGAGACCCAGTACTTC
CASTRQETQYF
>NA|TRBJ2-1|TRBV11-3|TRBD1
TGTGCCAGCAGCTCGCCCCAGGGGGCCGGCAATGAGCAGTTCTTC
CASSSPQGAGNEQFF
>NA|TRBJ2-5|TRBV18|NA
TGTGCCAGCTCACCACCTGCAAACCAAGAGACCCAGTACTTC
CASSPPANQETQYF
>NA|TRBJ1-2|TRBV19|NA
TGTGCCAGTAGTCCTGGACAACTGATCAACTATGGCTACACCTTC
CASSPGQLINYGYTF
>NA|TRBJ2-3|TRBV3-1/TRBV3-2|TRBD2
TGTGCCAGCAGCCAAGCGGGAGGACTCACAGATACGCAGTATTTT
CASSQAGGLTDTQYF
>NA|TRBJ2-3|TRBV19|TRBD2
TGTGCCAGTAGTCCCGATCTAGCGGGGGGAGATACGCAGTATTTT
CASSPDLAGGDTQYF